This T cell receptor beta chain was identified during a study of T cell responses to AZD1222 COVID-19 vaccine. Study-wide results and caveats: Mostly white British, mostly female donors; authors suggested clonal diversity may be underestimated. Following two doses of AZD1222, Spike-specific TCR breadth and depth rose. Spike was spanned by vaccine-associated CD4 TCRs, with dominance at 160-218 and 743-854.

Points on this clone: No antigen is known for it.

Second doses were pooled across both intervals (about 4 or about 12 weeks). This table comes from immunoSEQ multiplex PCR, and its TCRdb copy is limited to in-frame clones, with some not included. Among about 200,000 clones, 90% to 95% were seen once, and the ten largest hold 0.9% to 1.1%. The CDR3 is 17 residues long. J lost 4 bases, V lost 1 base, and 6 bases had no gene match. Germline values: CDR1 LGHDT, CDR2 YNNKEL (reference sequence). This specimen was peripheral blood, taken 28 days after the second AZD1222 dose. The TCR originated in an adult who received the AZD1222 COVID-19 vaccine. This chain uses TRBV3-1 (or the pseudogene TRBV3-2) with TRBJ2-1; 11 nucleotides align to TRBD2. CDR3 amino acids: CASSQARLAGRYNEQFF. The CDR3 DNA reads TGTGCCAGCAGCCAAGCTAGACTAGCGGGGCGATACAATGAGCAGTTCTTC.